This record concerns one TCR beta chain sequence. This clonotype was seen many times. Its antigen remains unidentified. Per-base quality was not reported, and no clone a single base away is much larger than it. The record originates from a study of human T cells and chemical hapten exposure (dated by TCRdb to 2020 to 2022). About the study as a whole: For sensitization, 2% DPC in acetone was applied to a roughly 2 cm by roughly 2 cm area of upper inner arm skin. Throughout the study period of around 25 weeks, patients also received therapeutic DPC doses to the scalp every week. The libraries were sequenced as a pool, and the TCR yield per sample differed mostly because of small variations in library volumes within the pool. For TCR sequencing, blood came from twenty-nine alopecia patients at anywhere from one to four time points (pre-sensitization, 2, 6 and 24 weeks). Patch testing was performed on the upper back with Finn chambers containing 0.01% DPC, and the patch tests were scored after 6 days according to International Contact Dermatitis Research Group standards. The mostly female patient cohort included alopecia areata with under or over 50% scalp involvement, alopecia totalis and alopecia universalis. Blood samples were taken from patients before sensitization (week 0) and then at 2, 6 and about 24 weeks after DPC sensitization. In alopecia patients, the study followed how the peripheral blood TCR repertoire changed in vivo over primary and secondary sensitization to diphenylcyclopropenone (DPC), a hapten.

The CDR3 goes from the cysteine to the phenylalanine over 13 residues. The sequence is cut down to CDR3 DNA, 39 bases in frame from base 1. The germline V gene specifies SGHTA as CDR1 and FQGTGA as CDR2. The V end gives up 5 bases and the J end 12 bases, leaving 10 bases in the junction not matched to a gene. What the authors observed across the whole study: DPC sensitization did not change the number of TCRs with a frequency above 1 in 1000, and there was no evidence of changes in global repertoire structure. Because all patients had alopecia, a presumed autoimmune disease, the immune response of the patients might differ from that of healthy individuals. After repeated subsampling, the strength of the expansion versus patch-test correlation and the threshold at which it became significant changed. Expanded TCRs formed significantly more large CDR3 similarity clusters than pre-sensitization or healthy control sets, consistent with antigen-driven responses. Patch test score was positively correlated with the number of PT1 expanded TCRs, with significance at thresholds 8, 16 and 32 but not at 4.

This specimen's time point label, per the study, means: patch test 3, about 24 weeks after DPC sensitization. The sample's treatment or condition, from its label and the paper: therapeutic diphenylcyclopropenone sensitization with weekly scalp DPC. At every patch-test visit, the blood draw took place before the patch test was put on. To be eligible, patients had to be aged 18 to 70, diagnosed with alopecia and judged suitable for DPC therapy, while pregnant patients were excluded. Total RNA was extracted from unfractionated whole blood collected in Tempus Blood RNA tubes. Library preparation employed RACE. Instrument on record: NextSeq 500. During library preparation, unique molecular identifiers were attached to individual cDNA molecules so that TCRs could be counted in a quantitative, reproducible way. Both TCR alpha and TCR beta chains were sequenced from each blood RNA sample. On the study's bioinformatics: A median of roughly 99,000 TCRs per sample was observed, with a range of about 23,224 to 690,600. V, J and CDR3 annotation of the TCR reads was performed with the Decombinator software suite. For the PS versus PT1 abundance plots, all samples were subsampled to the same number of TCRs (28,000). Expanded TCRs were defined as absent before sensitization and observed at least eight times at the 2-week time point. The public sequencing data were trimmed at Q25 with fastp and processed into clonotypes with MiXCR by TCRdb, which kept only in-frame beta chains. Under each unique CDR3 protein, matching rows form one entry showing the most common genes and DNA. The V and J calls and clone size are TCRdb's, not the authors'. The sample table shows some 30,000 distinct CDR3 sequences, and approximately 5.8% are seen once. The top ten clones comprise about 6% of the sample.

The sample consisted of whole blood, taken in connection with sensitization to the hapten diphenylcyclopropenone (DPC). The rearrangement joined TRBV7-3 to TRBJ2-1; 7 junctional bases match TRBD1. The sequence came from a man aged 30-40 years with alopecia areata. Some clones in this sample may be carry-over from other donors' samples. The nucleotide sequence is TGTGCCAGCAGCCCAGGGGGTCCACAGGGGCAGTTCTTC. Translated, it gives CASSPGGPQGQFF. Reference TRBV7-3 and TRBJ2-1 proteins supply the regions before and after the CDR3; the full variable domain is: GAGVSQTPSNKVTEKGKYVELRCDPISGHTALYWYRQSLGQGPEFLIYFQGTGAADDSGLPNDRFFAVRPEGSVSTLKIQRTERGDSAVYLCASSPGGPQGQFFGPGTRLTVL.